The 22 T cell receptor delta chains in this list originate from one sample, sequenced in a study of Vδ1+ human thymocytes. Study-wide points: Thymic TRG and TRD repertoires appeared highly polyclonal.

These receptors have no identified antigens. Sequences come from RNA converted to cDNA by reverse transcription. The CDR3 regions were amplified by multiplex PCR from V-gene primers to a constant-region primer. TCRdb ran CATT on the multiplex PCR reads. The data contain tens of thousands of delta-chain clones, approximately 30% of them seen just once; the ten biggest clones take up around 1.4%. Sequences were obtained from Vdelta1+ gamma-delta thymocytes from the thymus. Subset described: FACS-sorted CD3+ TCRalphabeta- TCRVdelta1+ TCRVdelta2- thymocytes. These TCRs come from a boy younger than two who had congenital heart surgery.

This chain joins TRDV1 and TRDJ1, with D unresolved. This CDR3 has 16 residues. Germline V lookup: CDR1 TSWWSYY, CDR2 QGS. V dropped 2 bases and J dropped 7 bases, with 20 bases sitting between them. The CDR3 nucleotides read TGTGCTCTTGGGGAAAGGATCGTCGGAGCGGCACGTAAACTCATCTTT. It specifies CALGERIVGAARKLIF.

The J gene is TRDJ1, the V gene TRDV1; 8 bases map to TRDD3. CDR3 size: 18 residues. Germline assignment: CDR1 TSWWSYY and CDR2 QGS. Unmatched junction bases numbered 20, after V lost 4 bases and J lost 7 bases. CDR3 residues: CALGALSFPRTGGSKLIF. The DNA for the CDR3 is TGTGCTCTTGGGGCCTTATCCTTCCCCCGTACTGGGGGGAGTAAACTCATCTTT.

This clone was observed a few times. This sequence joins TRDV1 and TRDJ1; D is possibly TRDD2 (6 bases). Germline values: CDR1 TSWWSYY, CDR2 QGS. The CDR3 extends over 16 amino acids. The ends were cut back, 4 bases at V and 0 bases at J, with 15 bases in the middle. The CDR3, as DNA: TGTGCTCTTGGGGTCTTCCTGGCTGGGTACACCGATAAACTCATCTTT. Translating gives CALGVFLAGYTDKLIF.

This clone occurred a few times. The gene calls are TRDV1 and TRDJ1, with 9 bases matching TRDD3. Trimming removed 0 bases from V and 0 bases from J; junction bases left unmatched: 23. Germline V gives CDR1 TSWWSYY, CDR2 QGS. The CDR3 has 23 amino acids. The CDR3 sequence: CALGELRPSHTYWGTENTDKLIF. In DNA, the CDR3 is TGTGCTCTTGGGGAACTCAGGCCTTCCCACACCTACTGGGGGACCGAAAACACCGATAAACTCATCTTT.

This rearrangement joins TRDV1 to TRDJ1; D is undetermined. Trimming took off 0 bases at V and 1 base at J, with 9 bases between the two ends. Germline V CDR1 and CDR2: TSWWSYY, QGS. The CDR3 is 15 amino acids. The CDR3 DNA reads TGTGCTCTTGGGGAACTAACCCCTCTCACCGATAAACTCATCTTT. Its protein product is CALGELTPLTDKLIF.

This clone was detected only a few times. V usage is TRDV1 and J usage is TRDJ1, with 7 positions matching TRDD3. Germline V lookup: CDR1 TSWWSYY, CDR2 QGS. Trimming at V came to 2 bases and at J to 3 bases, leaving 6 bases not matched to a gene. This CDR3 contains 15 residues. This chain's CDR3 is CALGEGDTGADKLIF. The CDR3 DNA reads TGTGCTCTTGGGGAAGGGGACACTGGGGCCGATAAACTCATCTTT.

Comment on this clone: The same CDR3 can be traced to other DNA sequences in this sample. V and J are TRDV1 and TRDJ2, with D possibly TRDD2 on 6 matching bases. The V gene's germline CDR1 is TSWWSYY and CDR2 QGS. The V end lost 2 bases, the J end lost 3 bases, and 19 bases lay between the germline ends. This CDR3 is built from 18 residues. In nucleotides, the CDR3 is TGTGCTCTTGGGGAAGTACCTTCCGGGCCTTCCCTGACAGCACAACTCTTCTTT. It yields the protein CALGEVPSGPSLTAQLFF.

The chain uses TRDV1 and TRDJ1, with D uncertain. Germline V gene lookup returns CDR1 TSWWSYY and CDR2 QGS. The germline V and J ends were trimmed by 5 bases and 0 bases, with 25 bases remaining between them. This CDR3 is 19 amino acids long. CDR3 coding DNA: TGTGCTCTTGGGCCCCTCTCCCGGCCCCTTTGGGCCTACACCGATAAACTCATCTTT. It codes for CALGPLSRPLWAYTDKLIF.

To note about this clone: This same CDR3 is encoded by further DNA sequences in the sample. J is TRDJ1 and V is TRDV1; D call uncertain. Deletions cut 0 bases from V and 0 bases from J, with 23 bases between. CDR1 TSWWSYY and CDR2 QGS come from the germline V gene. The CDR3 covers 20 residues. CDR3 region: CALGELPPAPLRGNTDKLIF. Here the CDR3 DNA reads TGTGCTCTTGGGGAACTCCCCCCTGCTCCCCTGCGCGGGAACACCGATAAACTCATCTTT.

This clone came up a few times. The rearrangement links TRDV1 to TRDJ1, with TRDD3 identical over 9 bases. The germline gives CDR1 TSWWSYY, CDR2 QGS. The CDR3 is 20 residues long. The junction had 16 bases not matched to a gene; V was cut back by 2 bases and J by 0 bases. The CDR3 region has the DNA TGTGCTCTTGGGGAAGTAAACTTACTACTGGGGGACCCCTACACCGATAAACTCATCTTT. Its protein is CALGEVNLLLGDPYTDKLIF.

The V and J genes are TRDV1 and TRDJ1; 10 nucleotides align to TRDD3. CDR1 is TSWWSYY and CDR2 is QGS in the germline V gene. The CDR3 length is 24 residues. V dropped 3 bases and J dropped 1; count of bases not matched to a gene: 29. This CDR3 is CALGDQPSDLTGGFFAPGTDKLIF. Here the CDR3 DNA reads TGTGCTCTTGGGGATCAACCCTCCGATCTTACTGGGGGATTCTTCGCCCCCGGCACCGATAAACTCATCTTT.

In its sample, this clone ranks as medium-sized. V is TRDV1 and J is TRDJ1, with 11 bases lining up with TRDD3. Looked up from germline, CDR1 is TSWWSYY and CDR2 is QGS. The CDR3 is made up of 23 amino acids. Trimming cost V 1 base and J 0 bases; bases outside gene matches: 22. CDR3 in amino acids: CALGEPQLPLYWGIIPYTDKLIF. The CDR3 DNA sequence: TGTGCTCTTGGGGAACCTCAGCTTCCTCTGTACTGGGGGATAATCCCGTACACCGATAAACTCATCTTT.

By proportion, this clone is medium-sized (0.01 to 0.1%). This sample includes further DNA sequences coding for the same CDR3. V usage is TRDV2 and J usage is TRDJ2, with 7 positions matching TRDD3. Germline CDR1 GEAIGNYY, CDR2 EKD. Trimming removed 2 bases from V and 8 bases from J; junction bases left unmatched: 10. This CDR3 has 15 amino acids. Written as DNA, the CDR3 is TGTGCCTGTGACAAGGTACGGGGGATGGGGGCACAACTCTTCTTT. Translating gives CACDKVRGMGAQLFF.

Judged by abundance, this clone is medium-sized. V is TRDV1 and J is TRDJ1, with TRDD3 matching 10 bases. The germline V gene encodes CDR1 TSWWSYY and CDR2 QGS. The J segment lost 0 bases and the V segment lost 1 base, leaving 11 bases of the junction unmatched. The CDR3 spans 19 residues. The CDR3 region is CALGERRTGGSGDTDKLIF. The CDR3 DNA follows: TGTGCTCTTGGGGAACGGCGCACTGGGGGATCGGGGGACACCGATAAACTCATCTTT.

This clone was picked up a small number of times. V is TRDV1 and J is TRDJ1; D gene unclear. Trimming left V 4 bases short and J 5 bases short, with 20 bases between. Germline V CDR1 and CDR2: TSWWSYY, QGS. This CDR3 spans 16 amino acids. The DNA of the CDR3 is TGTGCTCTTGGGGGACCCTTTCGGTACCCAGGAGATAAACTCATCTTT. It encodes CALGGPFRYPGDKLIF.

The V and J genes are TRDV1 and TRDJ1, with 8 nucleotides matching TRDD3. The CDR3 covers 18 residues. With 0 bases clipped from V and 4 bases from J, the junction kept 13 bases outside the gene matches. Germline lookup yields CDR1 TSWWSYY and CDR2 QGS. In DNA form, the CDR3 reads TGTGCTCTTGGGGAACTTCTGCGTACTGGGGGCGAAAACGATAAACTCATCTTT. Its protein is CALGELLRTGGENDKLIF.

Details on this clone: A much larger clonotype is one base distant, so this may be a read error. The chain recombines TRDV2 with TRDJ1, with TRDD3 identical over 12 bases. Per germline, CDR1 GEAIGNYY and CDR2 EKD. Trimming took 6 bases from V and 0 from J; bases not matched to a gene: 13. The length of the CDR3 is 18 residues. DNA of the CDR3: TGTGCCTGTAGAGGTACTGGGGGATACTTTAAGTACACCGATAAACTCATCTTT. It specifies CACRGTGGYFKYTDKLIF.

This clone was found once. V and J are TRDV1 and TRDJ1; D remains unclear. The CDR3 has 16 amino acids. From germline, CDR1 is TSWWSYY and CDR2 QGS. The V gene lost 3 bases and the J gene lost 2 bases, with 16 bases spanning the gap. CDR3 sequence (DNA): TGTGCTCTTGGGGAGGCCTCTCTCCAGGGGACCGATAAACTCATCTTT. It codes for CALGEASLQGTDKLIF.

The V and J genes are TRDV1 and TRDJ1; D call uncertain. The CDR3 runs to 17 residues. Looked up from germline, CDR1 is TSWWSYY and CDR2 is QGS. Trimming removed 4 bases at V and 11 bases at J, with 29 bases between. The CDR3 DNA reads as TGTGCTCTTGGGGCCCCCTTTCCCCTAGGGGTGCCCGATATGCTCATCTTT. This codes for CALGAPFPLGVPDMLIF.

This clone showed up just a few times. The chain employs TRDV1 and TRDJ1, with TRDD3 matching 8 bases. Unmatched junction bases numbered 21, after V lost 2 bases and J lost 4 bases. This CDR3 region has 20 residues. CDR1 is TSWWSYY, CDR2 QGS, per germline. The CDR3 region is CALGENRLGWGINVIDKLIF. CDR3 coding DNA: TGTGCTCTTGGGGAAAACCGGCTGGGTTGGGGGATTAATGTCATCGATAAACTCATCTTT.

This clone has more than one count but fewer than ten. J is TRDJ1 and V is TRDV1, with a tentative D call TRDD3 (5 bases). Trimming left V 5 bases short and J 0 bases short, with 13 bases between. This CDR3 has 15 residues. Germline values: CDR1 TSWWSYY, CDR2 QGS. The chain's CDR3 is CALGTEGVYTDKLIF. Here the CDR3 DNA reads TGTGCTCTTGGGACCGAGGGGGTTTACACCGATAAACTCATCTTT.

The chain couples TRDV1 to TRDJ1, with D perhaps matching TRDD2 (6 bases). Germline CDR1 TSWWSYY, CDR2 QGS. Trimming shortened V by 2 bases and J by 1 base, and 26 bases separated the two germline ends. The CDR3 spans 20 residues. The CDR3 spells CALGESSYLDCGTFTDKLIF. CDR3 sequence (DNA): TGTGCTCTTGGGGAATCATCCTACCTCGACTGTGGGACCTTCACCGATAAACTCATCTTT.